Presented here are 21 T cell receptor beta chains from one specimen sequenced in a study of post-analysis software for immune sequencing data. TCR beta libraries were prepared from cDNA with unique molecular identifiers. TCRdb reprocessed the PCR reads via MiXCR and lists one record per CDR3 protein. The sample has roughly 800,000 distinct CDR3 sequences, approximately 50% seen once. For these receptors, no antigen is known. General study results and limits: In patients, five or six TRBV segments were more frequent than in controls, with TRBV5-6, TRBV5-1 and TRBV20-1 among them.

Source material: blood. The receptors were sampled from a girl between 10 and 17 years old with multiple sclerosis.

This clonotype showed up just a few times. V and J are TRBV29-1 and TRBJ2-7; unclear D gene. Trimming removed 6 bases at V and 0 bases at J, with 12 bases between. This CDR3 is 13 amino acids long. Germline V gene data show CDR1 as SQVTM and CDR2 as ANQGSEA. CDR3 DNA: TGCAGCGTGTCAATCCCTAGCTCCTACGAGCAGTACTTC. This gives the protein CSVSIPSSYEQYF.

V gene TRBV20-1 combines with J gene TRBJ2-7, with a possible D match to TRBD1 (6 bases). CDR1 is DFQATT and CDR2 is SNEGSKA in the germline V gene (reference sequence). The CDR3 is 13 amino acids. V was trimmed by 3 bases and J by 2 bases, leaving 11 bases between them. CDR3 region: CSARKDRPYEQYF. The CDR3 DNA is TGCAGTGCTAGGAAAGACAGGCCCTACGAGCAGTACTTC.

This clonotype was recorded a few times. The chain is built from TRBV10-3 and TRBJ1-1; 9 bases are a match to TRBD1. Per germline, CDR1 ENHRY and CDR2 SYGVKD. The CDR3 covers 14 residues. V was pared by 11 bases and J by 4 bases, with 11 bases of the junction left unmatched. The CDR3 region is CAARQGDKGTEAFF. For the CDR3, the DNA is TGTGCCGCTAGACAGGGGGATAAAGGCACTGAAGCTTTCTTT.

The chain recombines TRBV5-5 with TRBJ2-7; tentatively, D is TRBD1 (5 bases). From germline, CDR1 is SGHKS and CDR2 YYEKEE (reference sequence). Trimming stripped 4 bases from V and 4 bases from J, with 18 bases between. The CDR3 consists of 15 residues. The CDR3 is CASSPSGRAGYEQYF. The CDR3 DNA reads as TGTGCCAGCAGCCCCTCCGGCCGGGCAGGGTACGAGCAGTACTTC.

This clonotype was picked up a small number of times. The chain links TRBV2 to TRBJ2-7, with TRBD1 matching over 7 bases. CDR1 is SNHLY, CDR2 FYNNEI, per germline. Trimming removed 1 base from V and 3 bases from J; junction bases left unmatched: 3. The CDR3 runs 14 residues. The DNA of the CDR3 is TGTGCCAGCAGTGAAGTGGACAGGAACTACGAGCAGTACTTC. Translation gives CASSEVDRNYEQYF.

This clonotype was counted a few times. The V and J genes are TRBV29-1 and TRBJ2-3; 9 bases map to TRBD1. CDR1 is SQVTM and CDR2 is ANQGSEA in the germline V gene. The CDR3 totals 14 residues. Trimming removed 7 bases from V and 4 bases from J; junction bases left unmatched: 9. DNA for the CDR3: TGCAGCGCCCCCGGGACAGGGATCGCAGATACGCAGTATTTT. Its protein product is CSAPGTGIADTQYF.

This clonotype occurred a few times. The rearrangement uses TRBV29-1 and TRBJ2-1; D unresolved. Trimming shortened V by 4 bases and J by 7 bases, and 17 bases separated the two germline ends. The CDR3 consists of 14 residues. CDR1 SQVTM and CDR2 ANQGSEA come from the germline V gene. The CDR3 nucleotides read TGCAGCGTTGCAGGCCGACCCCCTCTGAATGAGCAGTTCTTC. It codes for CSVAGRPPLNEQFF.

This chain connects TRBV5-1 to TRBJ1-1; D gene ambiguous. The CDR3 is 16 amino acids. Germline CDR1 is SGHRS and CDR2 is YFSETQ. V lost 0 bases to trimming and J lost 0 bases, with 12 bases between them. CDR3 amino acids: CASSLGAGFMNTEAFF. For the CDR3, the DNA is TGCGCCAGCAGCTTGGGGGCCGGATTCATGAACACTGAAGCTTTCTTT.

This clonotype appeared a few times. This chain connects TRBV6-5 to TRBJ2-1, with a weak D call TRBD1 (6 bases). V lost 7 bases, J lost 5 bases, and 15 bases lay in between. The CDR3 consists of 14 residues. The germline V gene encodes CDR1 MNHEY and CDR2 SVGAGI. The CDR3 DNA is TGTGCCAGCAACCCGGGCAGGGGTAACAATGAGCAGTTCTTC. Encoded protein: CASNPGRGNNEQFF.

The table lists this clonotype with a few counts. The CDR3: CASCSGSGSSYNEQFF. The CDR3 coding sequence is TGTGCCAGTTGTAGCGGTAGCGGGAGCTCCTACAATGAGCAGTTCTTC. The rearrangement uses TRBV21-1 and TRBJ2-1; whether TRBD2, the table's D call, matches the DNA was not checked. TRBV21-1 corresponds to a pseudogene. The CDR3 covers 16 residues.

This clonotype was counted a single time. The rearrangement uses TRBV5-1 and TRBJ2-3; the match to TRBD2 covers 9 bases. The CDR3 runs to 16 residues. Unmatched junction bases numbered 4, after V lost 2 bases and J lost 0 bases. The germline V gene has CDR1 SGHRS and CDR2 YFSETQ. The CDR3 region is CASSFAGGGSTDTQYF. The CDR3 DNA reads TGCGCCAGCAGCTTCGCGGGAGGGGGTAGCACAGATACGCAGTATTTT.

J is TRBJ2-3 and V is TRBV7-6; TRBD1 is a possible D gene (5 bases). Trimming pared 5 bases from V and 0 bases from J, leaving 15 bases between. CDR3 length: 16 residues. In germline, CDR1 is SGHVS, CDR2 FNYEAQ. The CDR3 bases are TGTGCCAGCAGCATCCTAGGGGTCCCTAGCACAGATACGCAGTATTTT. Translating gives CASSILGVPSTDTQYF.

V usage is TRBV29-1 and J usage is TRBJ1-2; maybe TRBD1 (5 bases). This CDR3 is 11 amino acids long. Trimming removed 7 bases at V and 6 bases at J, with 12 bases between. Germline CDR1 is SQVTM and CDR2 is ANQGSEA. The CDR3 bases are TGCAGCGCCGCAGGGCAGGATGGCTACACCTTC. This encodes CSAAGQDGYTF.

The V gene is TRBV20-1, the J gene TRBJ2-7; 7 bases fit TRBD1. The J call may be mistaken, given a closer DNA end match to TRBJ2-5. Looked up from germline, CDR1 is DFQATT and CDR2 is SNEGSKA (reference sequence). The CDR3 has 17 residues. The CDR3 reads CSAESSGGAGVEETQYF. DNA for the CDR3: TGCAGTGCTGAGAGTTCAGGGGGTGCCGGCGTAGAAGAGACCCAGTACTTC.

This clonotype was picked up one time. V and J are TRBV7-6 and TRBJ1-1; 7 nucleotides align to TRBD1. This CDR3 has 13 amino acids. Germline loops: CDR1 SGHVS, CDR2 FNYEAQ. The ends lost 6 bases at V and 8 bases at J; junction bases unmatched: 9. Written as DNA, the CDR3 is TGTGCCAGCAGGCGGGGAGGGGGCGTGGAAGCTTTCTTT. This sequence encodes CASRRGGGVEAFF. The whole variable domain, remainder taken from reference TRBV7-6 and TRBJ1-1, is GAGVSQSPRYKVTKRGQDVALRCDPISGHVSLYWYRQALGQGPEFLTYFNYEAQQDKSGLPNDRFSAERPEGSISTLTIQRTEQRDSAMYRCASRRGGGVEAFFGQGTRLTVV.

The sample holds one count of this clonotype. The chain is built from TRBV20-1 and TRBJ2-1; 11 positions match TRBD2. The CDR3 totals 15 residues. Germline V gene data show CDR1 as DFQATT and CDR2 as SNEGSKA (reference sequence). With 2 bases clipped from V and 7 bases from J, the junction kept 7 bases outside the gene matches. This CDR3 is CSARNLLAGGNEQFF. The CDR3 DNA is TGCAGTGCTAGAAACCTCCTAGCGGGGGGAAATGAGCAGTTCTTC.

The chain combines TRBV7-3 with TRBJ2-7; 8 nucleotides agree with TRBD2. The V segment lost 5 bases and the J segment 6 bases; nucleotides outside the gene matches: 12. This CDR3 contains 15 residues. The germline gives CDR1 SGHTA, CDR2 FQGTGA. In DNA, the CDR3 is TGTGCCAGCAGCCCACAACCGGGACTAGTGGGCGAGCAGTACTTC. It translates to CASSPQPGLVGEQYF.

The rearrangement links TRBV20-1 to TRBJ2-7; 8 nucleotides agree with TRBD2. Germline loops: CDR1 DFQATT, CDR2 SNEGSKA (reference sequence). There are 11 residues in the CDR3. Trimming took 3 bases from V and 6 from J; bases not matched to a gene: 1. Written as DNA, the CDR3 is TGCAGTGCTAGCGGGAGGGTCGAGCAGTACTTC. Translating it yields CSASGRVEQYF.

This clonotype was recorded a few times. The genes are TRBV29-1 and TRBJ2-5; 7 bases agree with TRBD1. Trimming cost V 7 bases and J 5 bases; bases outside gene matches: 10. CDR1 is SQVTM, CDR2 ANQGSEA, per germline. The CDR3 runs 13 residues. CDR3 bases: TGCAGCGCAGACCGACAGGGTTGGGAGACCCAGTACTTC. This encodes CSADRQGWETQYF.

The chain employs TRBV5-1 and TRBJ2-1; D is possibly TRBD2 (7 bases). The CDR3 consists of 16 residues. The germline V gene has CDR1 SGHRS and CDR2 YFSETQ. V lost 4 bases to trimming and J lost 8 bases, with 22 bases between them. As DNA, the CDR3 is TGCGCCAGCAGCCCGGCTGGGGGGGCGGTTGTGCATGAGCAGTTCTTC. Protein product: CASSPAGGAVVHEQFF.

The chain joins TRBV29-1 to TRBJ2-5; 9 positions agree with TRBD1. V gave up 5 bases and J gave up 2 bases; unmatched junction bases: 12. The CDR3 contains 16 residues. Germline loops: CDR1 SQVTM, CDR2 ANQGSEA. The CDR3, as DNA: TGCAGCGTTACGGGACAGGGAATCTTTCGACAAGAGACCCAGTACTTC. Its protein is CSVTGQGIFRQETQYF. Full variable domain (outside the CDR3, taken from reference TRBV29-1 and TRBJ2-5): SAVISQKPSRDICQRGTSLTIQCQVDSQVTMMFWYRQQPGQSLTLIATANQGSEATYESGFVIDKFPISRPNLTFSTLTVSNMSPEDSSIYLCSVTGQGIFRQETQYFGPGTRLLVL.